The following is a T cell receptor (beta chain) sequence with its context. Its antigen is unknown. The entry originates in a study of shared clonotypes between healthy human individuals. Study findings and constraints: Few donors restricted represented genetic and exposure-history diversity. Naive subsets usually exceeded memory subsets in estimated richness.

DNA at about 190 ng, 25,000 to 30,000 T cell genomes, went into sorted-subset replicate PCRs. Sequenced by immunoSEQ multiplex PCR; TCRdb stores in-frame clones only, minus some. The sample has approximately 1.9 million clones, just under 95% seen once. Trimming cost V 8 bases and J 3 bases, with 11 bases left between them. The CDR3 has 13 amino acids. Germline V gene lookup returns CDR1 SEHNR and CDR2 FQNEAQ (reference sequence). CD45RO-negative CD8 cells positively selected for CCR7 made up the naive population, which excluded terminally differentiated effector memory CD45RA+ cells. Adult Caucasians living in Nashville, Tennessee made up all of the donors.

The source of this sequence is a man younger than 35 in good health. Some clones in this sample may be carry-over from other donors' samples. The chain is built from TRBV7-9 and TRBJ2-1; possibly TRBD1 for D (6 bases). Input material: naive CD8+ T cells from PBMCs. CDR3: CASVDRNYNEQFF. In DNA, the CDR3 is TGTGCCAGCGTGGACAGAAACTACAATGAGCAGTTCTTC.